This TCR beta chain was documented in a study of breast tumors, draining lymph nodes, adjacent tissues. Overall study results and limits: Luminal-like breast cancer showed significantly higher tumor–nontumor repertoire similarity than basal-like.

TCRdb fed the multiplex PCR reads into MiXCR, producing one record per CDR3 protein. The sample yields about 200,000 distinct CDR3 sequences, roughly 31% seen once. In its sample, this clonotype was seen once. Its antigen is not known. A read error may account for a junction end that differs from germline. Samples came from axillary lymph nodes draining the breast cancer. The CDR3 loop spans 15 amino acids. The germline CDR1 and CDR2 sequences are PRHDT and FYEKMQ (reference sequence). The sequenced sample was axillary lymph node tissue. The TCR was taken from a female donor with breast cancer. Some clones in this sample may be carry-over from other donors' samples. This chain links TRBV13 with TRBJ2-7, with 12 bases aligning to TRBD2. This chain's CDR3 is CASSFSTSGSNEQYF. The DNA of the CDR3 is TGCGCCAGCAGCTTCTCGACTAGCGGGAGCAACGAGCAGTACTTC. Together with reference TRBV13 and TRBJ2-7, the CDR3 gives the full variable domain: AAGVIQSPRHLIKEKRETATLKCYPIPRHDTVYWYQQGPGQDPQFLISFYEKMQSDKGSIPDRFSAQQFSDYHSELNMSSLELGDSALYFCASSFSTSGSNEQYFGPGTRLTVT.